This entry lists 6 T cell receptor beta chains sequenced from one sample in a study of circulating CD8 cells and anti-PD-1 response in melanoma. Each library started from 15 ng of total RNA using the QIAseq Immune Repertoire TCR panel. Each CDR3 protein is one row after TCRdb ran MiXCR on the reads. Of 950 to 1,300 distinct CDR3 sequences listed, approximately 6.2% are singletons. Live CD3+CD8+TCRalphabeta+ cells were sorted into four subsets by PD-1 and/or TIGIT. Sequencing was performed on CD8+ T cells from PBMCs, taken at baseline or after one month of anti-PD-1 therapy (not recorded which). Receptor source: a human donor with melanoma.

By sample fraction, this clonotype is medium-sized. The V and J genes are TRBV24-1 and TRBJ1-5; TRBD1 might be the D (6 bases). Trimming took off 4 bases at V and 6 bases at J, with 12 bases between the two ends. The CDR3 spans 14 residues. Germline CDR1 reads KGHDR; CDR2 reads SFDVKD. CDR3 in DNA: TGTGCCACCAGTGAATCCCAGGGGACTCAGCCCCAGCATTTT. As protein: CATSESQGTQPQHF.

This clonotype is labeled as medium-sized. The chain couples TRBV28 to TRBJ2-1; D is unresolved. There are 12 residues in the CDR3. Germline CDR1 reads MDHEN; CDR2 reads SYDVKM. Deletions cut 6 bases from V and 8 bases from J, with 11 bases between. CDR3 in amino acids: CASSTRRYEQFF. For the CDR3, the DNA is TGTGCCAGCAGCACCCGACGGTATGAGCAGTTCTTC. Complete variable domain (other parts from reference TRBV28 and TRBJ2-1): DVKVTQSSRYLVKRTGEKVFLECVQDMDHENMFWYRQDPGLGLRLIYFSYDVKMKEKGDIPEGYSVSREKKERFSLILESASTNQTSMYLCASSTRRYEQFFGPGTRLTVL.

The sample holds a few counts of this clonotype. A read error may be the cause here, since a much bigger clone is one base away. The chain employs TRBV28 and TRBJ1-6; D is unclear. This CDR3 spans 14 amino acids. Germline assignment: CDR1 MDHEN and CDR2 SYDVKM. The V and J ends lost 9 bases and 11 bases respectively, with 20 bases between them. The CDR3 DNA is TGTGCCAGAGGGTTCCGGGCTCAAAGTACACCCCTCCACTTT. As protein: CARGFRAQSTPLHF. The whole variable domain, remainder taken from reference TRBV28 and TRBJ1-6, is DVKVTQSSRYLVKRTGEKVFLECVQDMDHENMFWYRQDPGLGLRLIYFSYDVKMKEKGDIPEGYSVSREKKERFSLILESASTNQTSMYLCARGFRAQSTPLHFGNGTRLTVT.

Of note for this clonotype: A read error may be the cause here, since a much bigger clone is one base away. No conserved phenylalanine or tryptophan is present at the end of the CDR3, so a read error is the likely explanation. The chain couples TRBV2 to TRBJ2-7, with 10 bases lining up with TRBD1. V shed 7 bases and J 2 bases; nucleotides not matched to a gene: 5. The CDR3 runs 14 residues. Germline lookup yields CDR1 SNHLY and CDR2 FYNNEI. The chain's CDR3 is CASIFGTGAYEQYL. The CDR3 nucleotides read TGTGCCAGCATATTCGGGACAGGGGCCTACGAGCAGTACCTC.

This clonotype is categorized as medium-sized. The chain links TRBV19 to TRBJ1-1; TRBD1 is a possible D gene (5 bases). V lost 1 base, J lost 4 bases, and 13 bases lay in between. The CDR3 consists of 15 residues. CDR1 LNHDA and CDR2 SQIVND come from the germline V gene (reference sequence). The CDR3 is CASSIGGFGATEAFF. In DNA form, the CDR3 reads TGTGCCAGTAGTATAGGAGGTTTTGGGGCCACTGAAGCTTTCTTT.

By sample fraction, this clonotype is large (0.1 to 1%). This chain links TRBV7-2 with TRBJ2-3; D not resolved. CDR1 and CDR2 (germline): SGHTA, FQGNSA. This CDR3 comprises 12 residues. The V end lost 1 base, the J end lost 8 bases, and 7 bases lay between the germline ends. In DNA form, the CDR3 reads TGTGCCAGCAGCTTAGACTTGGGTACGCAGTATTTT. Residues: CASSLDLGTQYF. Based on the CDR3 plus reference TRBV7-2 and TRBJ2-3, the full variable domain is GAGVSQSPSNKVTEKGKDVELRCDPISGHTALYWYRQSLGQGLEFLIYFQGNSAPDKSGLPSDRFSAERTGGSVSTLTIQRTQQEDSAVYLCASSLDLGTQYFGPGTRLTVL.